These T cell receptor beta chains were read from a single sample in a study of shared clonotypes between healthy human individuals. Clones were sequenced by immunoSEQ multiplex PCR, and TCRdb holds only the in-frame ones, with some missing. The data contain some 1,600,000 clones, around 98% of them singletons. Sequenced sample: naive CD4+ T cells sorted from blood. The receptors stem from a man aged 30 to 45 in good health. CDR3s include the opening cysteine and the closing phenylalanine or tryptophan. A D gene is named only where the DNA matches it firmly.

v_gene: TRBV6-5; d_gene: -; j_gene: TRBJ1-4; CDR3nt: TGTGCCAGCCAGGGGACTGAAAAACTGTTTTTT; CDR3aa: CASQGTEKLFF
v_gene: TRBV11-1; d_gene: TRBD2; j_gene: TRBJ2-3; CDR3nt: TGTGCCAGCAGCCCTGGGACTAGCGGGAGACTAGATACGCAGTATTTT; CDR3aa: CASSPGTSGRLDTQYF
v_gene: TRBV1; d_gene: -; j_gene: TRBJ1-2; CDR3nt: TGCACCAGCAGCCAAGAGGCAGGGGGCGACGACTATGGCTACACCTTC; CDR3aa: CTSSQEAGGDDYGYTF
v_gene: TRBV6-5; d_gene: -; j_gene: TRBJ2-7; CDR3nt: TGTGCCAGCAGTTCTTTAGCGTTTGAGCAGTACTTC; CDR3aa: CASSSLAFEQYF
v_gene: TRBV5-5; d_gene: TRBD1; j_gene: TRBJ2-7; CDR3nt: TGTGCCAGCAGCTTGAGGACAGGGGTCGAGCAGTACTTC; CDR3aa: CASSLRTGVEQYF
v_gene: TRBV19; d_gene: -; j_gene: TRBJ1-2; CDR3nt: TGTGCCAGTGGATATGGCTACACCTTC; CDR3aa: CASGYGYTF
v_gene: TRBV5-8; d_gene: -; j_gene: TRBJ1-2; CDR3nt: TGTGCCAGCAGCAGGACAGATGGCTACACCTTC; CDR3aa: CASSRTDGYTF
v_gene: TRBV10-3; d_gene: -; j_gene: TRBJ2-1; CDR3nt: TGTGCCATCAGTGAGTCGGGAAATGAGCAGTTCTTC; CDR3aa: CAISESGNEQFF
v_gene: TRBV11-2; d_gene: -; j_gene: TRBJ2-4; CDR3nt: TGTGCCAGCAGCACCATCAGGGGTGGAGCCAAAAACATTCAGTACTTC; CDR3aa: CASSTIRGGAKNIQYF
v_gene: TRBV4-2; d_gene: -; j_gene: TRBJ2-7; CDR3nt: TGTGCCAGCAGCCAAGACTCCGACAGACCCTACGAGCAGTACTTC; CDR3aa: CASSQDSDRPYEQYF
v_gene: TRBV19; d_gene: -; j_gene: TRBJ1-5; CDR3nt: TGTGCCAGTTCGGTGTCAGGGAATCAGCCCCAGCATTTT; CDR3aa: CASSVSGNQPQHF
v_gene: TRBV5-1; d_gene: -; j_gene: TRBJ2-3; CDR3nt: TGCGCCAGCAGCTTAACTAGCACAGATACGCAGTATTTT; CDR3aa: CASSLTSTDTQYF
v_gene: TRBV27; d_gene: -; j_gene: TRBJ2-7; CDR3nt: TGTGCCAGCAGTCCATACGGACTTGACTCCTACGAGCAGTACTTC; CDR3aa: CASSPYGLDSYEQYF
v_gene: TRBV7-2; d_gene: -; j_gene: TRBJ1-2; CDR3nt: TGTGCCAGCAGCTTAGTTGGGACCAACTATGGCTACACCTTC; CDR3aa: CASSLVGTNYGYTF
v_gene: TRBV5-5; d_gene: -; j_gene: TRBJ2-7; CDR3nt: TGTGCCAGCAGCTTGAGTGGGAAATCCTACGAGCAGTACTTC; CDR3aa: CASSLSGKSYEQYF
v_gene: TRBV6-6; d_gene: -; j_gene: TRBJ2-3; CDR3nt: TGTGCCAGCAGCCCACGGGATACGCAGTATTTT; CDR3aa: CASSPRDTQYF
v_gene: TRBV5-4; d_gene: -; j_gene: TRBJ2-7; CDR3nt: TGTGCCAGCAGCTTGCCCCTCTCGACTGGTGTTTACGAGCAGTACTTC; CDR3aa: CASSLPLSTGVYEQYF
v_gene: TRBV5-6; d_gene: -; j_gene: TRBJ1-5; CDR3nt: TGTGCCAGCAGCTCCCAGGAAGGCAGGGAGCCCCAGCATTTT; CDR3aa: CASSSQEGREPQHF
v_gene: TRBV2; d_gene: -; j_gene: TRBJ1-5; CDR3nt: TGTGCCAGCAGTCTTACAGAGAATCAGCCCCAGCATTTT; CDR3aa: CASSLTENQPQHF
v_gene: TRBV30; d_gene: -; j_gene: TRBJ2-7; CDR3nt: TGTGCCTGCCTCCGGGACTCAACCTACGAGCAGTACTTC; CDR3aa: CACLRDSTYEQYF
v_gene: TRBV29-1; d_gene: -; j_gene: TRBJ2-7; CDR3nt: TGCAGCGTGCGGGGCAGGGTATTTGGCGAGCAGTACTTC; CDR3aa: CSVRGRVFGEQYF
v_gene: TRBV5-5; d_gene: TRBD1; j_gene: TRBJ2-1; CDR3nt: TGTGCCAGCAGCTTCTTAAGACAGGGATACAATGAGCAGTTCTTC; CDR3aa: CASSFLRQGYNEQFF
v_gene: TRBV11-2; d_gene: -; j_gene: TRBJ2-5; CDR3nt: TGTGCCAGCAGCTTATCGATCCGGCGAGAGACCCAGTACTTC; CDR3aa: CASSLSIRRETQYF